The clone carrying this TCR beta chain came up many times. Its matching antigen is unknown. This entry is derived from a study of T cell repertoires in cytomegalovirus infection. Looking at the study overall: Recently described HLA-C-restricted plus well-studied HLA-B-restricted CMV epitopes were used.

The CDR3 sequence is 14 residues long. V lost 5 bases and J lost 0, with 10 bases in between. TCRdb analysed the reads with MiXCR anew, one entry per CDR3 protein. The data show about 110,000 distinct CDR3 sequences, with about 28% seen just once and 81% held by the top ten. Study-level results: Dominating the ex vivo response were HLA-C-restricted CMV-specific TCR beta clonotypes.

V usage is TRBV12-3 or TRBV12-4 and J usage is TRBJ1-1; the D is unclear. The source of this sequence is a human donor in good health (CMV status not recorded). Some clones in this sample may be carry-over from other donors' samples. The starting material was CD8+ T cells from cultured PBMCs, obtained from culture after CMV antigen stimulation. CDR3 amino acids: CASSQTTLNTEAFF. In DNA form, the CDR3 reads TGTGCCAGCAGTCAGACCACGTTGAACACTGAAGCTTTCTTT.